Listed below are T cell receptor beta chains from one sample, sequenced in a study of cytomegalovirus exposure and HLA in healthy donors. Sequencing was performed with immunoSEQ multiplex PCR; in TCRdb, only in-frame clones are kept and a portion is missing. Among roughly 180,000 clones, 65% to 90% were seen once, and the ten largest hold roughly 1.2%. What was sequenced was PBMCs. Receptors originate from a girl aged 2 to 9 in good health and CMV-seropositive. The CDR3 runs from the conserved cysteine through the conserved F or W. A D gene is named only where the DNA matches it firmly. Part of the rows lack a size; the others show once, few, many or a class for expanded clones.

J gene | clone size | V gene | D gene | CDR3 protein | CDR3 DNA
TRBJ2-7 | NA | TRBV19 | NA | CASSIIGRDYEQYF | TGTGCCAGTAGTATAATCGGGCGGGACTACGAGCAGTACTTC
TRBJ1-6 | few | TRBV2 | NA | CASRTESRSPLHF | TGTGCCAGCAGGACGGAGTCACGGTCACCCCTCCACTTT
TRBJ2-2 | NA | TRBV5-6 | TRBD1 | CASSLDGQENTGELFF | TGTGCCAGCAGCTTGGACGGACAGGAAAACACCGGGGAGCTGTTTTTT
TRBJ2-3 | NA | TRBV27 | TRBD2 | CASRKTSGFTDTQYF | TGTGCCAGCAGGAAGACTAGCGGCTTCACAGATACGCAGTATTTT
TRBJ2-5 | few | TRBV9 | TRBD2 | CASSVGLAAQETQYF | TGTGCCAGCAGCGTAGGCCTAGCGGCCCAAGAGACCCAGTACTTC
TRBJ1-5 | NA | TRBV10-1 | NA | CASSAGINQPQHF | TGCGCCAGCAGTGCGGGGATTAATCAGCCCCAGCATTTT
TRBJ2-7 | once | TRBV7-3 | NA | CASSFLGGEQYF | TGTGCCAGCAGCTTCCTGGGAGGAGAGCAGTACTTC
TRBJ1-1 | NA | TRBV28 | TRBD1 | CASSLQRVGGVDRGETEAFF | TGTGCCAGCAGTTTACAAAGGGTTGGGGGTGTGGACAGGGGGGAAACTGAAGCTTTCTTT
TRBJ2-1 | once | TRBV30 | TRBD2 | CAWSRSSGTSGSYEQFF | TGTGCCTGGTCCAGGAGCAGCGGGACTAGCGGGAGTTATGAGCAGTTCTTC
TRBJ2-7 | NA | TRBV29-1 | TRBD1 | CSVDIGQGISEQYF | TGCAGCGTTGATATCGGACAGGGGATCAGCGAGCAGTACTTC
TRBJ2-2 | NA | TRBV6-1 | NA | CASIGRSTGELFF | TGTGCCAGCATTGGGAGAAGCACCGGGGAGCTGTTTTTT
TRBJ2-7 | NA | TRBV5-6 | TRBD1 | CASSFQGVRSYEQYF | TGTGCCAGCAGCTTTCAGGGGGTACGATCCTACGAGCAGTACTTC
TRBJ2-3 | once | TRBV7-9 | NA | CASSLKLTSRADTQYF | TGTGCCAGCAGCTTAAAGCTAACGAGTCGGGCAGATACGCAGTATTTT
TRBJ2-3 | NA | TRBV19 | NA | CASSAQQWGAQYF | TGTGCCAGTAGCGCCCAGCAGTGGGGGGCGCAGTATTTT
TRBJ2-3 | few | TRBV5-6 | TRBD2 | CASSLNGAGWDTQYF | TGTGCCAGCAGCTTGAATGGAGCGGGGTGGGATACGCAGTATTTT
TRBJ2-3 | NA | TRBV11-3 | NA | CASSFGTDTQYF | TGTGCCAGCAGCTTCGGCACAGATACGCAGTATTTT
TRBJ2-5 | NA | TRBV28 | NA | CASSYSVQETQYF | TGTGCCAGCAGCTATTCGGTCCAAGAGACCCAGTACTTC
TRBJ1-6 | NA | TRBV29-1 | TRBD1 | CSAKGQGSSPLHF | TGCAGCGCAAAGGGACAGGGAAGTTCACCCCTCCACTTT
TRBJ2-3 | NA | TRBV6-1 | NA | CASSEAQGYTDTQYF | TGTGCCAGCAGTGAAGCGCAGGGCTACACAGATACGCAGTATTTT
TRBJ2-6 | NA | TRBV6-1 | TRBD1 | CASSETGQGVYSGANVLTF | TGTGCCAGCAGTGAAACGGGACAGGGAGTGTACTCTGGGGCCAACGTCCTGACTTTC
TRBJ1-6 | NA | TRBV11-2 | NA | CASSFHRERSSYNSPLHF | TGTGCCAGCAGCTTCCACAGGGAACGGAGCTCCTATAATTCACCCCTCCACTTT
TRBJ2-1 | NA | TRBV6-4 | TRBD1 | CASSPPGQPIEPSYNEQFF | TGTGCCAGCAGTCCGCCGGGACAGCCCATCGAGCCATCCTACAATGAGCAGTTCTTC
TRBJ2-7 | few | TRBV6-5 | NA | CASSYSETPSSYEQYF | TGTGCCAGCAGTTACTCGGAGACTCCAAGCTCCTACGAGCAGTACTTC
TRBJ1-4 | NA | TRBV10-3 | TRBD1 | CAISGTGTGDPRNEKLFF | TGTGCCATCAGTGGAACCGGGACAGGGGACCCTCGAAACGAAAAACTGTTTTTT
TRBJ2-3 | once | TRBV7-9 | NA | CASSLVAGLEAGTQYF | TGTGCCAGCAGCTTAGTGGCGGGGCTAGAGGCGGGTACGCAGTATTTT
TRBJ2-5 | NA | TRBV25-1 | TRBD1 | CASSELSGTGGGGTQYF | TGTGCCAGCAGTGAACTCTCCGGGACAGGGGGCGGGGGGACCCAGTACTTC
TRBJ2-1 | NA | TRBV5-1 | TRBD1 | CASSLEQGAYNEQFF | TGCGCCAGCAGCTTGGAACAGGGGGCCTACAATGAGCAGTTCTTC
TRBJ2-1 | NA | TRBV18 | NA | CASSPTGNEQFF | TGTGCCAGCTCACCAACAGGGAATGAGCAGTTCTTC
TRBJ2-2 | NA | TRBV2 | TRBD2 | CASGGGIGELFF | TGTGCCAGCGGCGGGGGGATCGGGGAGCTGTTTTTT
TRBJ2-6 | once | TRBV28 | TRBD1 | CASSLVGTGAGANVLTF | TGTGCCAGCAGTTTGGTCGGGACAGGGGCTGGGGCCAACGTCCTGACTTTC
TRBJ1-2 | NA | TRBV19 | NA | CASSIRREANYGYTF | TGTGCCAGTAGTATTAGAAGAGAGGCTAACTATGGCTACACCTTC
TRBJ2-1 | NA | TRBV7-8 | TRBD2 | CASSPDEAGDPYNEQFF | TGTGCCAGCAGCCCGGACGAGGCGGGAGACCCCTACAATGAGCAGTTCTTC
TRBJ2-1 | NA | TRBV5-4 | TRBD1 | CASSLGPNGQGADNEQFF | TGTGCCAGCAGCTTGGGACCCAATGGGCAGGGGGCCGACAATGAGCAGTTCTTC
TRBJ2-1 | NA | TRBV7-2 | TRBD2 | CASSPAASGGVIWFF | TGTGCCAGCAGCCCAGCCGCTAGCGGGGGGGTAATTTGGTTCTTC
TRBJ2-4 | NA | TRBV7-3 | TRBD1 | CASSTGTGGENIQYF | TGTGCCAGCAGTACCGGGACAGGGGGTGAAAACATTCAGTACTTC
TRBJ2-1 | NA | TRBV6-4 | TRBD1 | CASSPTGTETYNEQFF | TGTGCCAGCAGCCCGACCGGGACAGAGACATACAATGAGCAGTTCTTC
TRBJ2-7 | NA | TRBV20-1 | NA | CSAGEVYEQYF | TGCAGTGCCGGGGAGGTTTACGAGCAGTACTTC
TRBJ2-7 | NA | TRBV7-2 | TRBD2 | CASSILAGSSYEQYF | TGTGCCAGCAGCATACTAGCGGGGAGCTCCTACGAGCAGTACTTC
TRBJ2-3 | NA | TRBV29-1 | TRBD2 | CSASAGSTDTQYF | TGCAGCGCTTCAGCGGGGAGCACAGATACGCAGTATTTT
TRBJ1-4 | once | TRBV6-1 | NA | CASSELWAAKEKLFF | TGTGCCAGCAGTGAATTATGGGCAGCCAAAGAAAAACTGTTTTTT
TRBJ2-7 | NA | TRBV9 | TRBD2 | CASSVGTSGGILGEQYF | TGTGCCAGCAGCGTAGGGACTAGCGGGGGTATTTTGGGCGAGCAGTACTTC
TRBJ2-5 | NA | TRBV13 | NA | CASSGQISGTQYF | TGTGCCAGCAGCGGACAGATTAGTGGGACCCAGTACTTC
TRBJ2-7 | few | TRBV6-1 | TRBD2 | CASSEGTSGAPYEQYF | TGTGCCAGCAGTGAAGGGACTAGCGGGGCTCCCTACGAGCAGTACTTC
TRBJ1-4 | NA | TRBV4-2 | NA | CASSQLPGATNEKLFF | TGTGCCAGCAGCCAACTACCAGGGGCAACTAATGAAAAACTGTTTTTT
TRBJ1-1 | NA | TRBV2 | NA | CASSVGSGRGYTEAFF | TGTGCCAGCAGTGTAGGGTCAGGGAGGGGGTACACTGAAGCTTTCTTT
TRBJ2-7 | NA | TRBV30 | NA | CAWSVQGGYYEQYF | TGTGCCTGGAGTGTTCAGGGAGGATACTACGAGCAGTACTTC
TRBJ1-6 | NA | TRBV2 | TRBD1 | CASSHGQGVNSPLHF | TGTGCCAGCAGCCATGGACAGGGAGTAAATTCACCCCTCCACTTT
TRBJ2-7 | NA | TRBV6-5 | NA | CASSYSLVQFYEQYF | TGTGCCAGCAGTTACTCGCTGGTACAGTTCTACGAGCAGTACTTC